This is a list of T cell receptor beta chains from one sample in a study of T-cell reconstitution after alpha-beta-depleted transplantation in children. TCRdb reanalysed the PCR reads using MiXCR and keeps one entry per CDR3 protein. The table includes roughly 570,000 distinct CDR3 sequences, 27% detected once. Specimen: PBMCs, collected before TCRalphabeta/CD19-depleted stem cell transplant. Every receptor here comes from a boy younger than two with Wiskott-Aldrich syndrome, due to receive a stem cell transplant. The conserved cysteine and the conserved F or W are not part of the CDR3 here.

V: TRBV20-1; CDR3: SARDIGLADNEQF
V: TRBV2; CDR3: ASSERSGGAYNEQF
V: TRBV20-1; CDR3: SARAPRISYEQY
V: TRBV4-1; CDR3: ASSHTGTGGYEQF
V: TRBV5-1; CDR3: ASSLGHRGEQF
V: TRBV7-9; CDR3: ASSLLGSAYNEQF
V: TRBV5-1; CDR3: ASSLGAGTKEIEAF
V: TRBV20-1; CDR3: SALGPSYEQY
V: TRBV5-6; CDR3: ASSFAEMNTEAF
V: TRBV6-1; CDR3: ASREAGGGLYNEQF
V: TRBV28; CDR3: ASSTAQGTDTQY
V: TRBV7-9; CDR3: ASSAASGRETQY
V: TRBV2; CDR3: ASSDLGGRQETQY
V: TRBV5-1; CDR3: ASSLEMRGRGEQY
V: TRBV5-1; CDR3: ASSFGIITDTQY
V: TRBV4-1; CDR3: ASSQELWGWTTGELF
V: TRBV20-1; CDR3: SAREERGYGYT
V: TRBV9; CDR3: ASNELAGGNEQF
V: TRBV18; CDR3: ASSPTGRAWDEQY
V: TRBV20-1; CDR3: SASGAVQETQY
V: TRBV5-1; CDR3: ASSLKATSGANVLT
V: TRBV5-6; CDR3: ASSWRQGYGYT
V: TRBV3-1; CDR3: ASSRASSGIYNEQF
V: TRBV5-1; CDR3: ASFSSSGVTDTQY